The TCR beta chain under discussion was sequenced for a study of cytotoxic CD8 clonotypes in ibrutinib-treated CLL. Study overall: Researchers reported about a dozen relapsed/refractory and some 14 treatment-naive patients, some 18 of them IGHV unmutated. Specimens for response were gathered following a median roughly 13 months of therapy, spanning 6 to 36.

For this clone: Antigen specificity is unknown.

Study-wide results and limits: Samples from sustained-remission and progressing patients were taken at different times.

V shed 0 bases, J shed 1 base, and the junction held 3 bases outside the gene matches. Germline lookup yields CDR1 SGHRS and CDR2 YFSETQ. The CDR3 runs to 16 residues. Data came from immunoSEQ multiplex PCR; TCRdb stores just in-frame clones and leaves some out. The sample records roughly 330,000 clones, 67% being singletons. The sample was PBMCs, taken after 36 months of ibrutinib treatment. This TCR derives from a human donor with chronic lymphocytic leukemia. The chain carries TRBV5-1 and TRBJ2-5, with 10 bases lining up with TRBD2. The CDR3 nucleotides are TGCGCCAGCAGCTTGGCCAGGACTAGCGGCCAAGAGACCCAGTACTTC. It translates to CASSLARTSGQETQYF.